This T cell receptor beta chain was captured by sequencing in a study of blood T cell repertoires in COVID-19. Whole-study context: Sites in the United States, Italy and Spain provided acute and convalescent COVID-19 samples. T cells, B-cell-depleted T cells, or PBMCs supplied cDNA or gDNA.

Original handling: Reference gene primer amplification yielded estimated nucleated cell counts. The method was immunoSEQ multiplex PCR; TCRdb's version includes in-frame clones alone and lacks a portion of them. V, J and clone size were drawn from that table, and D and trimming were deduced from the DNA. The sample shows around 230,000 clones, 70% to 85% of them seen only once. The sequence derives from a woman aged 80 or older with acute or convalescent COVID-19. Sequencing was done on a sample of peripheral blood.

Here the CDR3 DNA reads TGTGCCAGCGGGGCAGATAGAAATCAGCCCCAGCATTTT. Encoded protein: CASGADRNQPQHF. This chain uses TRBV2 with TRBJ1-5, with D perhaps matching TRBD1 (5 bases). The CDR3 totals 13 residues. V shed 8 bases and J shed 4 bases, with 12 bases lying between them. Germline assignment: CDR1 SNHLY and CDR2 FYNNEI.